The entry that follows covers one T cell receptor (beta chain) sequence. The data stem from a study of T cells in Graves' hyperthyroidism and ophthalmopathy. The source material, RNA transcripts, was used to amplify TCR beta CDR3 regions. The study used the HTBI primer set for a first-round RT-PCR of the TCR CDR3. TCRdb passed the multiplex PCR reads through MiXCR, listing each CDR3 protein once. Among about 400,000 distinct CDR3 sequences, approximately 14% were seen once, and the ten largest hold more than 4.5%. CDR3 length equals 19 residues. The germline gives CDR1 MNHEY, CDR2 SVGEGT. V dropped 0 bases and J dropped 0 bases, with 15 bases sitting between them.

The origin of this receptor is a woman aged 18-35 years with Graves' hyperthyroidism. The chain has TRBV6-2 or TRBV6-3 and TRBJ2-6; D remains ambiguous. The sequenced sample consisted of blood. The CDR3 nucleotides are TGTGCCAGCAGTTACTCGATGGACCCAGGATACTCTGGGGCCAACGTCCTGACTTTC. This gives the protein CASSYSMDPGYSGANVLTF.